These 5 T cell receptor beta chains came from one sample sequenced in a study of CD4+ T cells in melanoma. Produced via immunoSEQ multiplex PCR; TCRdb's table is partial and in-frame only. The sample includes over 6,500 clones, more than 50% of them seen just once. Sequences were obtained from cells from a culture (not recorded whether cultured in vitro). The origin of the receptors is a human donor with melanoma.

The rearrangement links TRBV25-1 to TRBJ1-2; D uncertain. The CDR3 spans 13 residues. The germline gives CDR1 MGHDK, CDR2 SYGVNS. V was clipped by 8 bases and J by 8 bases, with 18 bases between them. In nucleotides, the CDR3 is TGTGCCAGCTCCGGGGATCTCCTCCAGGGCTACACCTTC. The encoded protein is CASSGDLLQGYTF.

This sequence joins TRBV11-1 and TRBJ2-7; D is uncertain. V was clipped by 1 base and J by 5 bases, with 6 bases between them. This CDR3 comprises 12 residues. CDR1 and CDR2 from the germline V gene are SGHAT and FQDESV (reference sequence). CDR3 loop: CASSLVANEQYF. As DNA, the CDR3 is TGTGCCAGCAGCTTAGTGGCAAACGAGCAGTACTTC.

The chain is built from TRBV3-1 (or the pseudogene TRBV3-2) and TRBJ2-1; D not certain. CDR1 is LGHDT, CDR2 YNNKEL, per germline (reference sequence). V gave up 4 bases and J gave up 6 bases, with 10 bases separating them. The CDR3 extends over 13 amino acids. This CDR3 is CASSPKNTNEQFF. Written as DNA, the CDR3 is TGTGCCAGCAGCCCCAAAAATACCAATGAGCAGTTCTTC.

This clone has only a few counts. The chain has TRBV24-1 and TRBJ1-5, with a weak D call TRBD1 (5 bases). CDR1 is KGHDR and CDR2 is SFDVKD in the germline V gene. V shed 3 bases and J shed 5 bases, with 10 bases lying between them. This CDR3 has 14 amino acids. CDR3 residues: CATSDGGPDQPQHF. For the CDR3, the DNA is TGTGCCACCAGTGATGGGGGTCCGGATCAGCCCCAGCATTTT.

V is TRBV10-3 and J is TRBJ2-3; 8 nucleotides match TRBD2. V was clipped by 0 bases and J by 2 bases; unmatched bases: 13. CDR1 is ENHRY and CDR2 is SYGVKD in the germline V gene. The CDR3 sequence is 19 residues long. The CDR3 reads CAISESSRMSAGATDTQYF. In DNA form, the CDR3 reads TGTGCCATCAGTGAGTCTTCCAGAATGTCAGCGGGGGCCACAGATACGCAGTATTTT.